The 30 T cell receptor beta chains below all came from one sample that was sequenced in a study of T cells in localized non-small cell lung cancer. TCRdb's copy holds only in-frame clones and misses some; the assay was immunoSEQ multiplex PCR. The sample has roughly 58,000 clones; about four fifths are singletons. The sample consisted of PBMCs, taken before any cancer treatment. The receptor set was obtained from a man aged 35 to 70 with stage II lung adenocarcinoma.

CDR3 protein: CASGSTGPGTDTQYF. The CDR3 DNA follows: TGTGCTAGTGGTTCAACAGGGCCGGGCACAGATACGCAGTATTTT. The chain uses TRBV12-5 and TRBJ2-3, with D maybe TRBD1 (6 bases). This CDR3 has 15 residues. V lost 4 bases, J lost 1 base, and 12 bases lay in between. Germline V gene sequence: CDR1 LGHNT, CDR2 FRNRAP.

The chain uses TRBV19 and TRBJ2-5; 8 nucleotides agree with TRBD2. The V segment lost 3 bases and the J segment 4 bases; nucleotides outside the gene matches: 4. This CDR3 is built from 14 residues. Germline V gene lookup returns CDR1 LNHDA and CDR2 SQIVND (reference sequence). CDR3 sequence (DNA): TGTGCCAGTAGTATCGGACTAGCCGTAGAGACCCAGTACTTC. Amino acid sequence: CASSIGLAVETQYF.

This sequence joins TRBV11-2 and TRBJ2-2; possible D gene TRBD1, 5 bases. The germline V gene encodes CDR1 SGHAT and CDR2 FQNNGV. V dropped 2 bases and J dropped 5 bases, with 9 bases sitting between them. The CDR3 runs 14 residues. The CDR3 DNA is TGTGCCAGCAGCTTACACCAGGGAACCGGGGAGCTGTTTTTT. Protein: CASSLHQGTGELFF.

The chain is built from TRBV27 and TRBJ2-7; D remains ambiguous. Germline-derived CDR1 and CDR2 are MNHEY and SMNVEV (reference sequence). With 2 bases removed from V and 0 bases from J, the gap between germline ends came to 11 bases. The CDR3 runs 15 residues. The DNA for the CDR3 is TGTGCCAGCAGTTTACCGGAAGAGAGCTCCTACGAGCAGTACTTC. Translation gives CASSLPEESSYEQYF.

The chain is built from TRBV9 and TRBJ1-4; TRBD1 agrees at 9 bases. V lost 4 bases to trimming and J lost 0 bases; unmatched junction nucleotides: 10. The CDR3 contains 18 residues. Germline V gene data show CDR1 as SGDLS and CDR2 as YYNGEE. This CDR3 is CASSLGQGLGATNEKLFF. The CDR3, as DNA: TGTGCCAGCAGCCTCGGACAGGGGTTAGGAGCAACTAATGAAAAACTGTTTTTT.

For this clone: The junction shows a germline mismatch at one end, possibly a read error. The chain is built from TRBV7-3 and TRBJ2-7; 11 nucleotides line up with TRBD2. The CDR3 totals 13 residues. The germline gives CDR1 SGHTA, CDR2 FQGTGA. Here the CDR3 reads CVSSSSGRSEQYF. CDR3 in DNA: TGTGTCAGCAGCTCTAGCGGGAGGAGCGAGCAGTACTTC.

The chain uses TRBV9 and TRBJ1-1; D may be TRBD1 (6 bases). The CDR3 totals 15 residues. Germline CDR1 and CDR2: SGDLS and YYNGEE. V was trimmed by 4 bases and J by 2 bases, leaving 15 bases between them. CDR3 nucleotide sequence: TGTGCCAGCAGCCCGGGGGCAGCTCATAACACTGAAGCTTTCTTT. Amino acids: CASSPGAAHNTEAFF.

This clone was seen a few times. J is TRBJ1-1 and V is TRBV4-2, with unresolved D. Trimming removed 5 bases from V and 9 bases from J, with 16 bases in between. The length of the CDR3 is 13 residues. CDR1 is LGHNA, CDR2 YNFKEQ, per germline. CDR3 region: CASSSLPSSKAFF. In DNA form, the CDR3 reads TGTGCCAGCAGCTCCCTTCCGTCGAGTAAAGCTTTCTTT.

The CDR3: CASSTTGESYGYTF. Here the CDR3 DNA reads TGTGCCAGTAGTACGACGGGGGAGAGCTATGGCTACACCTTC. J is TRBJ1-2 and V is TRBV19, with a weak D call TRBD1 (5 bases). CDR3 length: 14 amino acids. Germline V gene lookup returns CDR1 LNHDA and CDR2 SQIVND (reference sequence). Trimming shortened V by 4 bases and J by 4 bases, and 13 bases separated the two germline ends. Variable domain in full (rest from reference TRBV19 and TRBJ1-2): DGGITQSPKYLFRKEGQNVTLSCEQNLNHDAMYWYRQDPGQGLRLIYYSQIVNDFQKGDIAEGYSVSREKKESFPLTVTSAQKNPTAFYLCASSTTGESYGYTFGSGTRLTVV.

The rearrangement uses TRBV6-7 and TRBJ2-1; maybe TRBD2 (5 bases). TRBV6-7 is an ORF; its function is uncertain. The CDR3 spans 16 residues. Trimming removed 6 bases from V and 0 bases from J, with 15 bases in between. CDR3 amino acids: CASSWNSDSSYNEQFF. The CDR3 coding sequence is TGTGCCAGCAGCTGGAATAGCGATAGCTCCTACAATGAGCAGTTCTTC.

Written as DNA, the CDR3 is TGTGCCAGCTCACCACCAGGGGGAACTAACTATGGCTACACCTTC. This gives the protein CASSPPGGTNYGYTF. The rearrangement joins TRBV18 to TRBJ1-2, with a weak D call TRBD1 (6 bases). The CDR3 covers 15 residues. V shed 0 bases and J shed 0 bases, with 8 bases lying between them. CDR1 and CDR2 (germline): KGHSH, LQKENI.

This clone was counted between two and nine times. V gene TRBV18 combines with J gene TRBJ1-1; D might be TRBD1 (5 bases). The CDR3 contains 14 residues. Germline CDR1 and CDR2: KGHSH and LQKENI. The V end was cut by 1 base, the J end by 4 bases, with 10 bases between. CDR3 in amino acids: CASSPQGKATEAFF. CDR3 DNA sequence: TGTGCCAGCTCACCACAGGGGAAGGCCACTGAAGCTTTCTTT.

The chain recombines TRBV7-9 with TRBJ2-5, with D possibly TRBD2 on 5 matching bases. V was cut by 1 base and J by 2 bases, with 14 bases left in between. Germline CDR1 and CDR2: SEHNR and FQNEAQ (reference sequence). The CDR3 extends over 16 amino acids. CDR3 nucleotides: TGTGCCAGCAGCTTAGATTCGGGAAGCCCTCAAGAGACCCAGTACTTC. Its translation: CASSLDSGSPQETQYF.

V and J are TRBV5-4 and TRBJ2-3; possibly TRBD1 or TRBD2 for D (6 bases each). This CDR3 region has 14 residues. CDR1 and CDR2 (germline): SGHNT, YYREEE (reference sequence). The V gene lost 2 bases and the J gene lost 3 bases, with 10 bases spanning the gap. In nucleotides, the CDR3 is TGTGCCAGCAGCTTAAGAGGGGGGACAGATACGCAGTATTTT. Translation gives CASSLRGGTDTQYF.

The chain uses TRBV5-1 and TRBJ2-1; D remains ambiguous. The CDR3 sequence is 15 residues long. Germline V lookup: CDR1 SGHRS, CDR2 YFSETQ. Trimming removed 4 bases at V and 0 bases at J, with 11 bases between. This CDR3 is CASSRDTDSYNEQFF. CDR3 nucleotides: TGCGCCAGCAGCCGTGACACTGACTCCTACAATGAGCAGTTCTTC.

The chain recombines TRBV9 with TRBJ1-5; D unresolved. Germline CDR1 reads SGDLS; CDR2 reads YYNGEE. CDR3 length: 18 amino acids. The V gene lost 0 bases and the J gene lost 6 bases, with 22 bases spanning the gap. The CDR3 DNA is TGTGCCAGCAGCGTAGGGGTCAGGCCTCGGGAAATCATTCAGCCCCAGCATTTT. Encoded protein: CASSVGVRPREIIQPQHF.

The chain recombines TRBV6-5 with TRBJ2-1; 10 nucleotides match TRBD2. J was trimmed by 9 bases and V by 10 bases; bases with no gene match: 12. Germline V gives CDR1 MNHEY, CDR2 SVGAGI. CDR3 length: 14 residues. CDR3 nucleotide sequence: TGTGCCACCCGATCAGCGGGAGGGCAGGTTGAGCAGTTCTTC. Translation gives CATRSAGGQVEQFF.

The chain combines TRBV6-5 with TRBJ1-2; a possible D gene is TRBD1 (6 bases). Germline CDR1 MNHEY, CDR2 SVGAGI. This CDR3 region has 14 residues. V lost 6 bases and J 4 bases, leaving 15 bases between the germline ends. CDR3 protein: CASSPPGQFYGYTF. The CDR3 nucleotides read TGTGCCAGCAGCCCACCCGGACAGTTCTATGGCTACACCTTC.

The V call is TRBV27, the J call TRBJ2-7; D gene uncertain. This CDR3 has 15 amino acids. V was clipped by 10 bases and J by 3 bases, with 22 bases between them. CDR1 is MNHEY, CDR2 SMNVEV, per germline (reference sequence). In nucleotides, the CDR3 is TGTGCCACCTCCCTCCTTGAGAAACCCTACTACGAGCAGTACTTC. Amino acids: CATSLLEKPYYEQYF.

CDR3 protein: CASSPQGGNTEAFF. The CDR3 region has the DNA TGTGCCAGCTCACCACAGGGGGGGAACACTGAAGCTTTCTTT. The rearrangement links TRBV18 to TRBJ1-1, with D possibly being TRBD1 (6 bases). Between the trimmed V and J ends, which lost 1 base and 1 base, there was a span of 7 bases. Per the germline V gene, CDR1 is KGHSH and CDR2 is LQKENI. This CDR3 spans 14 amino acids.

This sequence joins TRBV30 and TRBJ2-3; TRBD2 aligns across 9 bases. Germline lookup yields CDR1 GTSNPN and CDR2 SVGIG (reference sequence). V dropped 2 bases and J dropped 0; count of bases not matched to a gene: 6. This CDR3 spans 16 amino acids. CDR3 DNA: TGTGCCTGGAGTCGCCGACTAGCGGATAGCACAGATACGCAGTATTTT. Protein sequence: CAWSRRLADSTDTQYF.

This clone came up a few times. The CDR3 DNA follows: TGCAGCCTCCGGGAAGAGACCCAGTACTTC. It is translated as CSLREETQYF. The chain recombines TRBV29-1 with TRBJ2-5, with D unclear. Germline V gene lookup returns CDR1 SQVTM and CDR2 ANQGSEA. The CDR3 has 10 residues. Trimming shortened V by 8 bases and J by 3 bases, and 7 bases separated the two germline ends.

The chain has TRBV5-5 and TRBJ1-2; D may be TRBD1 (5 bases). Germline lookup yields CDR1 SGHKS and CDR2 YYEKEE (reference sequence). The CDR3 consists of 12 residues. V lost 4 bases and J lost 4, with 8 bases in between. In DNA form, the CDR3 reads TGTGCCAGCAGCCTTGACAGCTATGGCTACACCTTC. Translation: CASSLDSYGYTF.

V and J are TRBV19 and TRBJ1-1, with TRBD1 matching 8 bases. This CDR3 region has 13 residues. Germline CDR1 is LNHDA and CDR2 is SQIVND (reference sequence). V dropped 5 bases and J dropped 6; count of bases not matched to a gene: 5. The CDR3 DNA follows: TGTGCCAGTAGTGGACAGGGAAGTGCTGAAGCTTTCTTT. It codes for CASSGQGSAEAFF.

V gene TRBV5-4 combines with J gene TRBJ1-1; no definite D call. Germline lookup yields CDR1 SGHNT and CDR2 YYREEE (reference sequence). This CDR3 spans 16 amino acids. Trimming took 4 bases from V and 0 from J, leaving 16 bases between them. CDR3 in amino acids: CASSGRAVGLNTEAFF. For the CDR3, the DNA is TGTGCCAGCAGCGGTCGAGCGGTCGGCTTGAACACTGAAGCTTTCTTT.

The CDR3 bases are TGTGCCATCAGTATAATTGGGGGGACTGAAGCTTTCTTT. The encoded protein is CAISIIGGTEAFF. The J gene is TRBJ1-1, the V gene TRBV10-3; tentative D call: TRBD1 (5 bases). In germline, CDR1 is ENHRY, CDR2 SYGVKD. The ends were cut back, 5 bases at V and 5 bases at J, with 12 bases in the middle. The CDR3 extends over 13 amino acids.

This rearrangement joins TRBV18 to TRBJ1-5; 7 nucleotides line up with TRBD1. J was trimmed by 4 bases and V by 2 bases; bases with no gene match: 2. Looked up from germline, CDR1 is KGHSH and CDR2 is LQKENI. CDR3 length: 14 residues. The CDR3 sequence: CASSPGQENQPQHF. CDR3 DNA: TGTGCCAGCTCACCAGGACAGGAGAATCAGCCCCAGCATTTT. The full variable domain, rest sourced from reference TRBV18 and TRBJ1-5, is NAGVMQNPRHLVRRRGQEARLRCSPMKGHSHVYWYRQLPEEGLKFMVYLQKENIIDESGMPKERFSAEFPKEGPSILRIQQVVRGDSAAYFCASSPGQENQPQHFGDGTRLSIL.

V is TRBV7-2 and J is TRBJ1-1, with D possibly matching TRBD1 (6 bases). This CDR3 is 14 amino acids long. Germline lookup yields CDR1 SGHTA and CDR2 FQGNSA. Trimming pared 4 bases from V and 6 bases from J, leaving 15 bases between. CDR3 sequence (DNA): TGTGCCAGCAGCTCATACACAGGGTCGGCTGAAGCTTTCTTT. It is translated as CASSSYTGSAEAFF.

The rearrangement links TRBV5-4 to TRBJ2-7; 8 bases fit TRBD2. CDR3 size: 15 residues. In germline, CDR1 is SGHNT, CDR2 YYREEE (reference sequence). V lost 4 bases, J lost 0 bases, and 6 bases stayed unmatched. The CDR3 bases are TGTGCCAGCAGCCCAGAAGCGGGAGTCTCCTACGAGCAGTACTTC. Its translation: CASSPEAGVSYEQYF.

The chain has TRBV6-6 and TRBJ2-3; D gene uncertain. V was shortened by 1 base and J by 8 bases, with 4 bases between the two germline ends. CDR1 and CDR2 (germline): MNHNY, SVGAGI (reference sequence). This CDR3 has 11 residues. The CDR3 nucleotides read TGTGCCAGCAGTTACTTGGGTACGCAGTATTTT. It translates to CASSYLGTQYF.